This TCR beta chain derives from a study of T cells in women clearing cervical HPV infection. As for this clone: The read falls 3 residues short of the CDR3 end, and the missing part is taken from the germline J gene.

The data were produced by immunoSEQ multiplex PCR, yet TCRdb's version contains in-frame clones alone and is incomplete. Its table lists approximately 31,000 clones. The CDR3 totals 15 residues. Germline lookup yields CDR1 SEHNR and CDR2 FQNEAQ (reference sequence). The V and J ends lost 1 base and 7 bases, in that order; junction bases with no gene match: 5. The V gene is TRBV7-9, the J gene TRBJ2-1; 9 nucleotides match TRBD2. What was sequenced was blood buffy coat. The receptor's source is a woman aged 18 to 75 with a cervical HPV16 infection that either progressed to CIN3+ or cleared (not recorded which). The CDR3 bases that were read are TGTGCCAGCAGCTTAGATAGCGGGGGTCGGAATGAG. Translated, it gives CASSLDSGGRNE. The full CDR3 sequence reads CASSLDSGGRNEQFF.